This entry is about one T cell receptor beta chain. The antigen remains undetermined. The CDR3 runs 16 residues. Trimming stripped 5 bases from V and 0 bases from J, with 15 bases between. Germline-derived CDR1 and CDR2 are SGHAT and FQNNGV. The data were taken from a study of response to subunit inactivated influenza vaccine. Study observations and caveats: Authors suggested each seasonal influenza vaccination recruits few new T cells.

TCRdb fed the RT-PCR reads into MiXCR, producing one record per CDR3 protein. The sample lists roughly 710,000 distinct CDR3 sequences, approximately 15% occurring once. The clonotype was recovered from a man aged 50 or older who received an inactivated influenza vaccine. The sequencing here drew on PBMCs from blood, taken around two weeks before vaccination. The gene calls are TRBV11-2 and TRBJ2-3; D unresolved. The CDR3 DNA sequence: TGTGCCAGCAGCCAAACACGGCGGCGGAGCACAGATACGCAGTATTTT. This sequence encodes CASSQTRRRSTDTQYF.